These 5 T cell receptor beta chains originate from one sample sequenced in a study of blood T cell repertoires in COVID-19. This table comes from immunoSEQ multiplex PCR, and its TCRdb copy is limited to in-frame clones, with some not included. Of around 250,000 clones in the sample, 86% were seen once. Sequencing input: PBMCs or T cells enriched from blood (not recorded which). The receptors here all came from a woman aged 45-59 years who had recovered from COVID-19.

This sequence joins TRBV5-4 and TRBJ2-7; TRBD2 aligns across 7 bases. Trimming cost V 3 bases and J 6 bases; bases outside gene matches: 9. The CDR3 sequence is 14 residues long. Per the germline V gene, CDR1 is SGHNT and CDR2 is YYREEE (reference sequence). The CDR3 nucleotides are TGTGCCAGCAGCTCCGGGAGGCGGGAAGGCGAGCAGTACTTC. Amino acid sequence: CASSSGRREGEQYF.

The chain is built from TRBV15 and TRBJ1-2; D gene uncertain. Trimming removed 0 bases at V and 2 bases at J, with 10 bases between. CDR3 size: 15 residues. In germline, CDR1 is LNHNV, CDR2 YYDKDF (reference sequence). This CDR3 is CATSRDREQNYGYTF. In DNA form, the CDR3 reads TGTGCCACCAGCAGAGATCGGGAGCAGAACTATGGCTACACCTTC. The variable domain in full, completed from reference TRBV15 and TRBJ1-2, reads DAMVIQNPRYQVTQFGKPVTLSCSQTLNHNVMYWYQQKSSQAPKLLFHYYDKDFNNEADTPDNFQSRRPNTSFCFLDIRSPGLGDTAMYLCATSRDREQNYGYTFGSGTRLTVV.

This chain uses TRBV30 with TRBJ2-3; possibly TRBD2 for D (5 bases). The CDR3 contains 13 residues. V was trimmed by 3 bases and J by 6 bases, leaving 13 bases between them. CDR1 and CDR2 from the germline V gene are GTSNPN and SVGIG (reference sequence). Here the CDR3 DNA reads TGTGCCTGGAGCCGGACTGCCTCCGATACGCAGTATTTT. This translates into CAWSRTASDTQYF.

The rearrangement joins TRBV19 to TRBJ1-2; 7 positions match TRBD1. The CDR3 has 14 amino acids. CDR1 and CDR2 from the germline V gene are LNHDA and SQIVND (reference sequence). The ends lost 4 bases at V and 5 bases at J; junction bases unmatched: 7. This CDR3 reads CASSRQGLWYGYTF. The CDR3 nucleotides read TGTGCCAGTAGTAGACAGGGTCTTTGGTATGGCTACACCTTC.

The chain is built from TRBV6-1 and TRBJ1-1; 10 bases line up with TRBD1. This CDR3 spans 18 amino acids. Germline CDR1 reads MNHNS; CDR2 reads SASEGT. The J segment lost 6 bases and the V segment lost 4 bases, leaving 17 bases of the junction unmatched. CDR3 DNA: TGTGCCAGCAGTGTCTCCGGGACAGGGGTGCGGGGGCAGGCTGAAGCTTTCTTT. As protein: CASSVSGTGVRGQAEAFF.